The 24 T cell receptor beta chains below all came from one sample that was sequenced in a study of memory CD4+ T cells and cytomegalovirus serostatus. Data came from immunoSEQ multiplex PCR; TCRdb stores just in-frame clones and leaves some out. The sample lists about 53,000 clones, roughly 81% seen once, with about 1% in the top ten. The sort gate was single viable CD3+CD4+CD8-CD45RO+ cells for memory CD4+ T cells. Sequencing input: memory CD4+ T cells from blood. Receptors originate from an adult in good health and CMV-seronegative.

The V gene is TRBV30, the J gene TRBJ1-5; D remains unclear. V lost 5 bases and J lost 7, with 15 bases in between. Germline CDR1 reads GTSNPN; CDR2 reads SVGIG (reference sequence). This CDR3 is built from 13 residues. The CDR3 sequence is CAWGVAGNQPQHF. CDR3 nucleotides: TGTGCCTGGGGCGTCGCGGGGAACCAGCCCCAGCATTTT.

This chain uses TRBV25-1 with TRBJ1-4; TRBD1 aligns across 9 bases. The CDR3 has 15 amino acids. Germline V lookup: CDR1 MGHDK, CDR2 SYGVNS. Unmatched junction bases numbered 9, after V lost 5 bases and J lost 8 bases. The CDR3 protein is CASSPTLTGGEKLFF. In nucleotides, the CDR3 is TGTGCCAGCAGTCCGACGTTGACAGGGGGAGAAAAACTGTTTTTT.

The chain is built from TRBV7-9 and TRBJ2-6; maybe TRBD1 (5 bases). Germline V gene data show CDR1 as SEHNR and CDR2 as FQNEAQ (reference sequence). This CDR3 spans 19 amino acids. V was trimmed by 3 bases and J by 0 bases, leaving 18 bases between them. For the CDR3, the DNA is TGTGCCAGCAGCTTGTCCCTGCAGGGCGCCCTCTCTGGGGCCAACGTCCTGACTTTC. It yields the protein CASSLSLQGALSGANVLTF.

The chain has TRBV5-1 and TRBJ1-2; a weak D match, TRBD1 (6 bases). Germline-derived CDR1 and CDR2 are SGHRS and YFSETQ. The CDR3 covers 14 residues. V was pared by 0 bases and J by 13 bases, with 19 bases between. The CDR3 nucleotides are TGCGCCAGCAGCTTGGGACAGGTGGGCTTAGTCGGCACCTTC. Its translation is CASSLGQVGLVGTF.

The chain uses TRBV10-1 and TRBJ2-7; a weak D match, TRBD1 (5 bases). This CDR3 comprises 12 residues. Germline loops: CDR1 WNHNN, CDR2 SYGVQD (reference sequence). Between the trimmed V and J ends, which lost 2 bases and 5 bases, there was a span of 7 bases. The CDR3 spells CASSESRDEQYF. CDR3 nucleotide sequence: TGCGCCAGCAGTGAGAGCAGGGACGAGCAGTACTTC.

The rearrangement joins TRBV29-1 to TRBJ1-2, with D tentatively TRBD1 (5 bases). CDR3 size: 12 residues. Germline loops: CDR1 SQVTM, CDR2 ANQGSEA. V lost 7 bases and J 6 bases, leaving 15 bases between the germline ends. CDR3 loop: CSGRTLEHGYTF. For the CDR3, the DNA is TGCAGCGGTAGGACACTCGAACATGGCTACACCTTC.

V and J are TRBV7-9 and TRBJ2-7, with 8 nucleotides matching TRBD1. Looked up from germline, CDR1 is SEHNR and CDR2 is FQNEAQ (reference sequence). V shed 5 bases and J 4 bases; nucleotides not matched to a gene: 10. The CDR3 sequence is 15 residues long. CDR3 in amino acids: CASSGWDRQSYEQYF. In DNA, the CDR3 is TGTGCCAGCAGCGGGTGGGACAGGCAAAGTTACGAGCAGTACTTC.

This chain uses TRBV29-1 with TRBJ2-4; D might be TRBD2 (5 bases). The CDR3 has 14 amino acids. With 6 bases removed from V and 8 bases from J, the gap between germline ends came to 20 bases. Germline loops: CDR1 SQVTM, CDR2 ANQGSEA. This CDR3 reads CSVKPRSHGDIQYF. In DNA, the CDR3 is TGCAGCGTCAAACCTAGGTCCCACGGGGACATTCAGTACTTC.

The rearrangement uses TRBV19 and TRBJ2-5; 8 bases fit TRBD1. With V trimmed by 4 bases and J by 4 bases, 8 bases remained unmatched. Germline CDR1 is LNHDA and CDR2 is SQIVND (reference sequence). This CDR3 comprises 15 residues. Written as DNA, the CDR3 is TGTGCCAGTAGTACGACAGGGGACGGGAGAGAGACCCAGTACTTC. Protein product: CASSTTGDGRETQYF.

The rearrangement joins TRBV9 to TRBJ2-1; D is ambiguous. V dropped 0 bases and J dropped 6 bases, with 16 bases sitting between them. The CDR3 covers 16 residues. From germline, CDR1 is SGDLS and CDR2 YYNGEE. CDR3 sequence reads: CASSVATTRISNEQFF. The CDR3 nucleotides are TGTGCCAGCAGCGTAGCCACTACACGGATAAGCAATGAGCAGTTCTTC.

The CDR3: CASKASGRGETQYF. The CDR3 nucleotides are TGTGCCAGCAAAGCTAGCGGGAGGGGAGAGACCCAGTACTTC. The chain is built from TRBV27 and TRBJ2-5; 12 bases match TRBD2. After removal of 7 bases from V and 4 bases from J, the junction contained 4 bases not matched to a gene. This CDR3 comprises 14 residues. The germline V gene has CDR1 MNHEY and CDR2 SMNVEV (reference sequence).

J is TRBJ1-1 and V is TRBV19; TRBD1 aligns across 10 bases. The CDR3 extends over 14 amino acids. Germline assignment: CDR1 LNHDA and CDR2 SQIVND (reference sequence). Unmatched junction bases numbered 5, after V lost 5 bases and J lost 5 bases. This chain's CDR3 is CASSFTDRGTEAFF. CDR3 bases: TGTGCCAGTAGTTTCACGGACAGGGGGACTGAAGCTTTCTTT.

V is TRBV7-2 and J is TRBJ2-1; D uncertain. V gave up 4 bases and J gave up 4 bases, with 17 bases separating them. Germline V gene lookup returns CDR1 SGHTA and CDR2 FQGNSA. The CDR3 extends over 16 amino acids. The CDR3: CASSSTSTSRYNEQFF. The CDR3 DNA reads TGTGCCAGCAGCTCGACAAGCACCAGCAGATACAATGAGCAGTTCTTC.

The chain employs TRBV10-3 and TRBJ2-1; D is perhaps TRBD2 (6 bases). The CDR3 covers 12 residues. V gave up 6 bases and J gave up 9 bases, with 12 bases separating them. Germline V gene lookup returns CDR1 ENHRY and CDR2 SYGVKD. The CDR3 bases are TGTGCCATCAGCGGGGCCGGGGGTGAGCAGTTCTTC. Amino acid sequence: CAISGAGGEQFF.

The chain carries TRBV7-9 and TRBJ2-3, with 7 bases matching TRBD2. Germline CDR1 reads SEHNR; CDR2 reads FQNEAQ (reference sequence). The V gene end was trimmed by 1 base and the J gene end by 1 base; junction bases not matched to a gene: 2. The CDR3 consists of 15 residues. CDR3 nucleotide sequence: TGTGCCAGCAGCTTAGGCGGGGGAGGCACAGATACGCAGTATTTT. Translation gives CASSLGGGGTDTQYF.

This chain joins TRBV4-3 and TRBJ2-7; D might be TRBD1 or TRBD2, each matching 5 bases. The V and J ends lost 0 bases and 4 bases respectively, with 7 bases between them. The length of the CDR3 is 13 residues. The V gene's germline CDR1 is LGHNA and CDR2 YSLEER. The CDR3 protein is CASSQDWGYEQYF. CDR3 bases: TGCGCCAGCAGCCAAGACTGGGGGTACGAGCAGTACTTC.

This sequence joins TRBV11-2 and TRBJ1-2, with D uncertain. Germline V gene sequence: CDR1 SGHAT, CDR2 FQNNGV. This CDR3 is 13 amino acids long. V lost 0 bases and J 5 bases, leaving 7 bases between the germline ends. The CDR3 sequence: CASSLDQTYGYTF. The CDR3 nucleotides are TGTGCCAGCAGCTTAGATCAGACGTATGGCTACACCTTC.

The genes are TRBV6-5 and TRBJ1-2; tentative D call: TRBD1 (5 bases). Trimming stripped 10 bases from V and 2 bases from J, with 17 bases between. CDR1 and CDR2 from the germline V gene are MNHEY and SVGAGI. The CDR3 length is 14 residues. The CDR3 loop reads CATRRPGSNYGYTF. The CDR3 coding sequence is TGTGCCACCCGGCGGCCAGGGTCGAACTATGGCTACACCTTC.

The chain uses TRBV7-3 and TRBJ2-5, with D perhaps matching TRBD1 or TRBD2 (5 bases each). V shed 5 bases and J shed 5 bases, with 12 bases lying between them. The CDR3 is made up of 13 amino acids. The germline V gene encodes CDR1 SGHTA and CDR2 FQGTGA. Here the CDR3 reads CASSRDLKETQYF. The CDR3 coding sequence is TGTGCCAGCAGCAGGGACCTAAAGGAGACCCAGTACTTC.

The chain couples TRBV15 to TRBJ1-5; TRBD1 matches at 11 bases. The CDR3 spans 16 residues. Trimming removed 1 base from V and 4 bases from J; junction bases left unmatched: 3. Germline assignment: CDR1 LNHNV and CDR2 YYDKDF (reference sequence). DNA for the CDR3: TGTGCCACCAGCAGAGGGGGGACAGGGGGGAATCAGCCCCAGCATTTT. As protein: CATSRGGTGGNQPQHF.

This clone was seen only a few times. The chain carries TRBV25-1 and TRBJ2-4; TRBD2 aligns across 7 bases. Germline V gene sequence: CDR1 MGHDK, CDR2 SYGVNS. The trim removed 4 bases at V and 3 bases at J, leaving 3 bases unmatched. This CDR3 is built from 14 residues. CDR3 protein: CASSGEGIKNIQYF. The CDR3 DNA reads TGTGCCAGCAGTGGGGAGGGAATCAAAAACATTCAGTACTTC.

Within the sample, this clone is medium-sized (0.01 to 0.1%). The chain carries TRBV29-1 and TRBJ1-4; D remains ambiguous. Germline CDR1 reads SQVTM; CDR2 reads ANQGSEA. The CDR3 spans 13 residues. V was pared by 7 bases and J by 8 bases, with 17 bases between. As DNA, the CDR3 is TGCAGCGCCCAGTCCGACGTTAAGGAAAAACTGTTTTTT. This translates into CSAQSDVKEKLFF.

This chain uses TRBV15 with TRBJ2-5; 10 positions match TRBD1. The CDR3 sequence is 15 residues long. With V trimmed by 4 bases and J by 5 bases, 7 bases remained unmatched. CDR1 is LNHNV, CDR2 YYDKDF, per germline (reference sequence). DNA of the CDR3: TGTGCCACCAGCAACGCCGGGACAGGGGCGGAGACCCAGTACTTC. This translates into CATSNAGTGAETQYF.

This chain joins TRBV19 and TRBJ2-3; D is unclear. Germline loops: CDR1 LNHDA, CDR2 SQIVND (reference sequence). The CDR3 is 15 residues long. V lost 0 bases and J lost 3, with 10 bases in between. DNA for the CDR3: TGTGCCAGTAGTATAGATTGGAGAGAGACAGATACGCAGTATTTT. Protein sequence: CASSIDWRETDTQYF.